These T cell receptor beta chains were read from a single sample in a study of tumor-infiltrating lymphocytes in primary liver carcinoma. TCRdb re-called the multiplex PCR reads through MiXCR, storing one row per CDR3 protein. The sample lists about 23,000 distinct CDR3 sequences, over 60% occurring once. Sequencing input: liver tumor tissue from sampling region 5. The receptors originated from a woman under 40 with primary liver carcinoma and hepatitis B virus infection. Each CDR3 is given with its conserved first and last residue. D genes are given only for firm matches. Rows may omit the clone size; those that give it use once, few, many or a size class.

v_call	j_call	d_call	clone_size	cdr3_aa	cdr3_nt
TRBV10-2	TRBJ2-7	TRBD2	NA	CASSDRNPLAGKPTEQCF	TGCGCCAGCAGTGACCGCAACCCACTAGCGGGGAAACCCACAGAGCAGTGCTTC
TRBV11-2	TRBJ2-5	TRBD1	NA	CASSPLGQGVGKETQHF	TGTGCTAGCAGCCCCCTTGGACAGGGAGTTGGGAAAGAGACCCAGCACTTC
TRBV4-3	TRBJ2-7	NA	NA	CANSRDFPGSYKQYF	TGCGCCAACAGCCGAGATTTTCCAGGGTCCTACAAGCAGTACTTC
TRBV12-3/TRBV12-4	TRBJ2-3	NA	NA	CANNFPPPSTDTQYF	TGTGCCAACAACTTTCCCCCTCCTAGCACAGATACGCAGTATTTT
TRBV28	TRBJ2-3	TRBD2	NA	CAISPREVTDTQYF	TGTGCCATCAGTCCGCGGGAGGTCACAGATACGCAGTATTTT
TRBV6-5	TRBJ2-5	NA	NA	CASSTDSWLTEYF	TGTGCCAGCAGTACCGACAGTTGGCTGACCGAGTACTTC
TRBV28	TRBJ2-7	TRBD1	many	CASRGLGTGLTARSYEQYF	TGTGCCAGCAGGGGGTTGGGGACAGGGCTTACGGCGCGTTCCTACGAGCAGTACTTC
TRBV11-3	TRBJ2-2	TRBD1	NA	CASSPYRGPGELFF	TGTGCCAGCAGCCCCTACAGGGGGCCCGGGGAATTGTTTTTT
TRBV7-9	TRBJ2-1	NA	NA	CASDDNYNEQFF	TGTGCCAGCGATGACAACTACAATGAGCAGTTCTTC
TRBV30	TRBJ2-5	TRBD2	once	CAWSSGRETLYF	TGTGCCTGGAGCTCGGGGCGGGAGACCCTGTACTTC
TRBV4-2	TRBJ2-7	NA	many	CASSQSFYRDGTPYEQYF	TGTGCCAGCAGCCAAAGCTTCTATAGGGACGGCACCCCCTACGAGCAGTACTTC
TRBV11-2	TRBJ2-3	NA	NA	CASNRTRHGRGDRQYF	TGTGCCAGCAACCGGACGCGACATGGAAGGGGAGATAGGCAGTATTTT
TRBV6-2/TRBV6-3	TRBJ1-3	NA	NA	CASSTVPCTFPGSGSTIYF	TGTGCCAGCAGCACCGTTCCCTGTACGTTTCCGGGCTCTGGAAGCACCATATATTTT
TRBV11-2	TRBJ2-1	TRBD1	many	CASSPTGDEQFF	TGTGCCAGCAGCCCGACAGGGGATGAGCAGTTCTTC
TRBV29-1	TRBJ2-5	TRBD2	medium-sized	CSVDFTGGPVETQYF	TGCAGCGTTGATTTCACGGGAGGGCCGGTAGAGACCCAGTACTTC
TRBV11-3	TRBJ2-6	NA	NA	CASSPRTGTSGANVLTF	TGTGCCAGCAGTCCTCGAACAGGGACCAGTGGGGCCAACGTCCTAACTTTC
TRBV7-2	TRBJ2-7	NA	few	CASSLGGTSGDGQYF	TGTGCCAGCAGCTTAGGGGGGACCAGTGGGGACGGGCAGTACTTC
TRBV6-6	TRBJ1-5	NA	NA	CASWGGFGNQPQHF	TGTGCCAGCTGGGGAGGGTTTGGCAATCAACCCCAGCATTTT
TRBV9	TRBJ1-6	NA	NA	CAGSTGSSINSPLHF	TGTGCCGGCAGCACCGGGTCGTCCATAAATTCACCCCTCCACTTT
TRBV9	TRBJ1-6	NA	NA	CVSSAGSSINSPLHF	TGTGTCAGCAGCGCCGGGTCGTCTATAAATTCACCCCTCCACTTT
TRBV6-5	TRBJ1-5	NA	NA	CASCYYLVGNSNQHQHF	TGTGCCAGCTGTTACTATCTGGTCGGAAATAGCAATCAGCACCAGCATTTT
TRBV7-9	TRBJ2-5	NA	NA	CASRLGGVQETQYF	TGTGCCAGCAGGCTCGGAGGTGTCCAAGAGACCCAGTACTTC
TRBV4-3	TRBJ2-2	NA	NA	CASNQGAGTLTGEQFF	TGCGCTAGCAACCAAGGGGCGGGGACCCTCACCGGGGAGCAGTTTTTT
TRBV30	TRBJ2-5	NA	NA	CAWSVLGTGIETQYF	TGTGCCTGGAGTGTCCTAGGGACTGGAATAGAGACCCAGTATTTC
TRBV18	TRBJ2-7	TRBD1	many	CASSPGQETHEQYF	TGTGCCAGCTCCCCGGGACAGGAGACCCACGAGCAGTACTTC
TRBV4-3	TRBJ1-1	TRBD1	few	CASSHDRVVTKAFF	TGCGCCAGCAGCCACGACAGGGTGGTAACTAAAGCTTTCTTT
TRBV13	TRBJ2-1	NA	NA	CASSEGNANEQFF	TGTGCCAGCAGTGAGGGGAACGCCAATGAGCAGTTCTTC
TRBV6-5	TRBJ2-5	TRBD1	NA	CASGTYRGLIQYF	TGTGCCAGCGGTACCTACAGGGGGCTGATCCAGTACTTC
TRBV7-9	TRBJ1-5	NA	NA	CASSPREDYQPQHF	TGTGCCAGCAGCCCCCGGGAGGACTATCAGCCCCAGCATTTT
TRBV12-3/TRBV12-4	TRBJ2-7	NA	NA	CAGSSQCHEQYF	TGTGCCGGCAGTTCCCAATGCCACGAGCAGTACTTC
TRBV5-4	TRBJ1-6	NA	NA	CTSSPRAGENSPLPF	TGTACCAGCAGCCCAAGGGCGGGGGAGAATTCACCCCTCCCCTTT
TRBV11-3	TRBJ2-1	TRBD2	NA	CANSPLTGGGYEQFF	TGTGCCAACAGCCCACTAACGGGGGGGGGGTATGAGCAGTTCTTC
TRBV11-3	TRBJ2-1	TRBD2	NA	CASSRLAGGYGQFF	TGTGCGAGCAGCCGACTAGCGGGGGGGTATGGGCAGTTCTTC
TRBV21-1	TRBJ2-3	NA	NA	CASRATADTQYF	TGTGCCAGCAGAGCCACCGCAGATACGCAGTATTTT
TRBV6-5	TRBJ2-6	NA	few	CASSRDSGANVLTF	TGTGCCAGCAGTCGGGACTCTGGGGCCAACGTCCTGACTTTC
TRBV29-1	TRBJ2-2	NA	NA	CSVDAGMGSGELFF	TGCAGCGTTGACGCGGGAATGGGATCCGGGGAGCTGTTTTTT
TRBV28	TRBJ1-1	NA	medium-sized	CASSFGREAFF	TGTGCCAGCAGTTTCGGGCGGGAAGCTTTCTTT
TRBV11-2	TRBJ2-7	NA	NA	CTSSTTGLAEEQYF	TGTACCAGCAGTACCACCGGACTCGCCGAGGAACAGTATTTC
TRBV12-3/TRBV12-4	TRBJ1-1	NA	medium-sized	CASSLGQGRLGNTEAFF	TGTGCCAGCAGTTTAGGGCAGGGTCGATTGGGGAACACTGAAGCTTTCTTT
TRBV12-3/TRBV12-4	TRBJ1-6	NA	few	CASSKRQDNSPLHF	TGTGCCAGCAGTAAGAGACAGGATAATTCACCCCTCCACTTT
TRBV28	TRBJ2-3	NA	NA	CVSTLRGSLNTQYF	TGTGTCAGTACTTTGCGAGGGAGCCTGAATACGCAGTATTTT
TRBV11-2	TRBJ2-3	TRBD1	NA	CTSSRTRQGWGDTQYF	TGTACCAGTAGCCGGACGCGACAGGGATGGGGAGATACGCAGTATTTT
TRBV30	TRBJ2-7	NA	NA	CAWRPTGRGYPYEQYF	TGTGCCTGGAGGCCCACTGGACGGGGCTATCCCTACGAGCAGTACTTC
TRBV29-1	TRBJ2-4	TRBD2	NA	CSVEIAGVVTKNIQYF	TGCAGCGTTGAGATAGCGGGAGTGGTAACCAAAAACATTCAGTACTTC
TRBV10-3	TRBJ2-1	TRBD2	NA	CAIGSGTTHNEQSF	TGTGCCATCGGGAGCGGGACGACCCACAATGAGCAGTCCTTC